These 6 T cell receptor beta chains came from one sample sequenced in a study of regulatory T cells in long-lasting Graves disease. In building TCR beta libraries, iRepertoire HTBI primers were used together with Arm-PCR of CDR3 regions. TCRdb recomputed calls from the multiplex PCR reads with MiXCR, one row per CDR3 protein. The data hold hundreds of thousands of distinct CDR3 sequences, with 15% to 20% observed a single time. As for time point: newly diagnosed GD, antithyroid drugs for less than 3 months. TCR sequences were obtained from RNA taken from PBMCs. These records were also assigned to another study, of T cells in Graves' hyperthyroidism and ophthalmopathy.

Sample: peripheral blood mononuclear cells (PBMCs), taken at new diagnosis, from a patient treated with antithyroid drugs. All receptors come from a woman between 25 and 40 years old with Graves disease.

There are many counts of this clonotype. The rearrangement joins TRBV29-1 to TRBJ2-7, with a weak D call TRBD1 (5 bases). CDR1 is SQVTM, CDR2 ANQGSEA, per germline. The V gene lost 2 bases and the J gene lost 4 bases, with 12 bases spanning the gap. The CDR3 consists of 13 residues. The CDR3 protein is CSVESPGSYEQYF. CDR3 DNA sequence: TGCAGCGTTGAATCGCCAGGGTCGTACGAGCAGTACTTC.

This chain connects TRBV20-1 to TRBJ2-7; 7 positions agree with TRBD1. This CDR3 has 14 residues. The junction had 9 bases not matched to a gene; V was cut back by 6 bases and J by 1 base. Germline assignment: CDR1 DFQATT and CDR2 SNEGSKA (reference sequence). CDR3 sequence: CSAAGTALSYEQYF. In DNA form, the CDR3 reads TGCAGTGCGGCCGGGACAGCCCTTTCCTACGAGCAGTACTTC.

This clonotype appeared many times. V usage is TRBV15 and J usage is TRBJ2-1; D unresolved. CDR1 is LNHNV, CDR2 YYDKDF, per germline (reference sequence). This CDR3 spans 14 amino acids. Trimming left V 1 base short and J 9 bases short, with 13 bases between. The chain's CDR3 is CATSRGVERREQFF. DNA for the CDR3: TGTGCCACCAGCAGAGGGGTTGAGCGTCGTGAGCAGTTCTTC.

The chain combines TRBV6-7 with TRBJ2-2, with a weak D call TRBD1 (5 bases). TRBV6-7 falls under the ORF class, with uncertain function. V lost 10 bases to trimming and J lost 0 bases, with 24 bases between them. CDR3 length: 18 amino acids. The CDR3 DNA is TGTGCCAACCACAGGCGGACCAGAATCGACGCGAACACCGGGGAGCTGTTTTTT. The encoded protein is CANHRRTRIDANTGELFF.

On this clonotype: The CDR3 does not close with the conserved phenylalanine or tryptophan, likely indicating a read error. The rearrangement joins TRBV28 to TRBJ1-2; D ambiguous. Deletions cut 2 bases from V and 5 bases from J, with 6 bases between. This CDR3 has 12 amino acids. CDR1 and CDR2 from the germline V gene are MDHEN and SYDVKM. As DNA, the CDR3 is TGTGCCAGCAGTTTAACAGAGTATGGCTACACCCTC. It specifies CASSLTEYGYTL.

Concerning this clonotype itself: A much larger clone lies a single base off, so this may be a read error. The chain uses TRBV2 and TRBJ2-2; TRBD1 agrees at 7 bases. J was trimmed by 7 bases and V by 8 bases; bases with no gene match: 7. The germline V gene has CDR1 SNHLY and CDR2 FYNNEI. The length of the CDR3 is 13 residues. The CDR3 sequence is CASGPQGVGELFF. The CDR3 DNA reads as TGTGCCAGCGGGCCGCAGGGGGTCGGGGAGCTGTTTTTT.